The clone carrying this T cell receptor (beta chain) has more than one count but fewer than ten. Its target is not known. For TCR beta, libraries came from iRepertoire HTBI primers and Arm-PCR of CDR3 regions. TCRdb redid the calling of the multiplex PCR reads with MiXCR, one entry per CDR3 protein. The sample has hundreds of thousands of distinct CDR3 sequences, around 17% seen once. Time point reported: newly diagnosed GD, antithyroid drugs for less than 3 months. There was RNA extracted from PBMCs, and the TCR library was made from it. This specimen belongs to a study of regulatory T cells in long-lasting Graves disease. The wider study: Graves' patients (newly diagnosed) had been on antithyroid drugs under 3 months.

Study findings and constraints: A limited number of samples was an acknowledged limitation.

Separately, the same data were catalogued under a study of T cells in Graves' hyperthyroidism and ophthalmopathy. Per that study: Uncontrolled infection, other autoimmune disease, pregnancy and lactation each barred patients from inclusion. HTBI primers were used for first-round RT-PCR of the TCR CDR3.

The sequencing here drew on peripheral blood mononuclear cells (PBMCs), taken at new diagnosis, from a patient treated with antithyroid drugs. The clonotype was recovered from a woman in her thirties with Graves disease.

This CDR3 is CSASPAESSYNEQFF. The CDR3 DNA follows: TGCAGTGCTAGTCCGGCGGAGAGCTCCTACAATGAGCAGTTCTTC. V and J are TRBV20-1 and TRBJ2-1; D is uncertain. The CDR3 spans 15 residues. V lost 3 bases to trimming and J lost 0 bases, with 12 bases between them. Per the germline V gene, CDR1 is DFQATT and CDR2 is SNEGSKA (reference sequence).